This T cell receptor beta chain came from a study of shared clonotypes between healthy human individuals. Only in-frame clones appear in the TCRdb table, and some are missing; sequencing was by immunoSEQ multiplex PCR. The sample lists around 510,000 clones; 95% to 97% were seen once. Trimming at V came to 6 bases and at J to 0 bases, leaving 5 bases not matched to a gene. Germline assignment: CDR1 MNHEY and CDR2 SMNVEV (reference sequence). CDR3 length: 15 amino acids. Specimen: naive CD4+ T cells sorted from blood. Indicated subset: CD45RA+ positively selected. The TCR comes from a young woman in good health. The V call is TRBV27, the J call TRBJ2-7; 10 positions match TRBD1. CDR3 in amino acids: CASSGQGDLSYEQYF. The CDR3 region has the DNA TGTGCCAGCAGCGGACAGGGGGACCTCTCCTACGAGCAGTACTTC.